The sample holds many counts of the clone carrying this TCR beta chain. Antigen: not known. This sample was taken from a study of identical twins. Study-wide findings and caveats: Monozygotic twin pairs showed more out-of-frame TCR alpha sharing than models estimated.

The authors used template switching to add a universal primer site and gave cDNA unique molecular identifiers. TCRdb processed the 5' RACE reads anew with MiXCR; each CDR3 protein has one entry. The repertoire has 1.5 million to 2 million distinct CDR3 sequences, about 30% of them found once; the top ten carry around 0.25%. Trimming cost V 2 bases and J 0 bases, with 8 bases left between them. The germline CDR1 and CDR2 sequences are MNHNY and SVGAGI (reference sequence). CDR3 length: 14 amino acids. Input material: cord blood. The chain joins TRBV6-6 to TRBJ2-7; D uncertain. The clonotype was recovered from a newborn girl in good health. CDR3 sequence reads: CASSYRVSSYEQYF. CDR3 bases: TGTGCCAGCAGTTACAGGGTTAGCTCCTACGAGCAGTACTTC.